This T cell receptor beta chain was obtained from a study of cytomegalovirus exposure and HLA in healthy donors. CDR1 and CDR2 (germline): SGHTS, YDEGEE. The CDR3 has 13 residues. Trimming took 0 bases from V and 9 from J, leaving 10 bases between them. PCR involved 60 Vbeta and 13 Jbeta primers. The method was immunoSEQ multiplex PCR; TCRdb's version includes in-frame clones alone and lacks a portion of them. The sample records around 150,000 clones, around 75% being singletons. This sequence originates from a male donor in good health and CMV-seronegative. The material sequenced was PBMCs. This chain joins TRBV5-8 and TRBJ2-1; D not resolved. In DNA, the CDR3 is TGTGCCAGCAGCTTGGGCGCCCCGGGTGAGCAGTTCTTC. It translates to CASSLGAPGEQFF.